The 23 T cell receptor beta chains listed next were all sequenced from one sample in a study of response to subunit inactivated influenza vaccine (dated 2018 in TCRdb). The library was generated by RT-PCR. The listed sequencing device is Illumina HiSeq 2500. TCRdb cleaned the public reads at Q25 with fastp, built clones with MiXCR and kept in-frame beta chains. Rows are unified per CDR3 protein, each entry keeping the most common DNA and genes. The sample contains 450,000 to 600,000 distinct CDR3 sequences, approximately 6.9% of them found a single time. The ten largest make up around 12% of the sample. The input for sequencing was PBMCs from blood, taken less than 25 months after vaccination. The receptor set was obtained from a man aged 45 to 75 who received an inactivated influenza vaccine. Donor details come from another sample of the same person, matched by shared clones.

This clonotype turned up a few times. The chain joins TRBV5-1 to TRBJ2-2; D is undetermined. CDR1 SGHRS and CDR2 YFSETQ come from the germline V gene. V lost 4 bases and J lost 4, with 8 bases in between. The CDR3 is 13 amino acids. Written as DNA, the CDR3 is TGCGCCAGCAGCCTCGACTTCACCGGGGAGCTGTTTTTT. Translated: CASSLDFTGELFF. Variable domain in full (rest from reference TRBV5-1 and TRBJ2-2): KAGVTQTPRYLIKTRGQQVTLSCSPISGHRSVSWYQQTPGQGLQFLFEYFSETQRNKGNFPGRFSGRQFSNSRSEMNVSTLELGDSALYLCASSLDFTGELFFGEGSRLTVL.

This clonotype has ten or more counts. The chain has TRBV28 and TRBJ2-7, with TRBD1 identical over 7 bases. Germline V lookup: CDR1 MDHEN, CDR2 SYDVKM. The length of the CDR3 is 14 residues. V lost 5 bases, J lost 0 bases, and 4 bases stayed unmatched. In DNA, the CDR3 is TGTGCCAGCAGTAACCGGGACAGCTCCTACGAGCAGTACTTC. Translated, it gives CASSNRDSSYEQYF.

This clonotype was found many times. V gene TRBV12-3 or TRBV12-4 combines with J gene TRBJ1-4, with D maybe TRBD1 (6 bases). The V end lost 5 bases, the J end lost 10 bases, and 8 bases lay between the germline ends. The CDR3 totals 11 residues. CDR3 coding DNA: TGTGCCAGCAGTACAGGGAGAAAACTGTTTTTT. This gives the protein CASSTGRKLFF.

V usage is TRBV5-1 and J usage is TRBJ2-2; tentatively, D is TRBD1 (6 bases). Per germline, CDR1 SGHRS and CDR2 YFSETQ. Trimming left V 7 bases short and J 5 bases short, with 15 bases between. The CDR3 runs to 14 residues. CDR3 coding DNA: TGCGCCAGCGAGCTCCAGGGGTTGACCGGGGAGCTGTTTTTT. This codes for CASELQGLTGELFF. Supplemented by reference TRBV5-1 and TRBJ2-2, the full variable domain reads KAGVTQTPRYLIKTRGQQVTLSCSPISGHRSVSWYQQTPGQGLQFLFEYFSETQRNKGNFPGRFSGRQFSNSRSEMNVSTLELGDSALYLCASELQGLTGELFFGEGSRLTVL.

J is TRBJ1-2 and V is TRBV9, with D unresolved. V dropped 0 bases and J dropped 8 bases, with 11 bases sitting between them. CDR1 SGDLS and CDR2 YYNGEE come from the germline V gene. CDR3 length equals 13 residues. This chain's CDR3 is CASSVAGVGGYTF. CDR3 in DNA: TGTGCCAGCAGCGTAGCTGGCGTCGGAGGCTACACCTTC.

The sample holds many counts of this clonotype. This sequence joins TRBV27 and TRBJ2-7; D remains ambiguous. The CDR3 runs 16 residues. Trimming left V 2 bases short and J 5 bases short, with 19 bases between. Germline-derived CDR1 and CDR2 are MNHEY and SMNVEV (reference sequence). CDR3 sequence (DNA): TGTGCCAGCAGTTTACGAGAGGTTGGACGTGGAAACGAGCAGTACTTC. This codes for CASSLREVGRGNEQYF.

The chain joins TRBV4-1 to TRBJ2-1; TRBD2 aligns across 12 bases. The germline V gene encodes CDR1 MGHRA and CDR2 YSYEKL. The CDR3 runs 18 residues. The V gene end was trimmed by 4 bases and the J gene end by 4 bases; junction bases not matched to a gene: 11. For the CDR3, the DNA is TGCGCCAGCAGCCGACTAGGGGCTAGCGGGGGGGCTTACAATGAGCAGTTCTTC. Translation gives CASSRLGASGGAYNEQFF.

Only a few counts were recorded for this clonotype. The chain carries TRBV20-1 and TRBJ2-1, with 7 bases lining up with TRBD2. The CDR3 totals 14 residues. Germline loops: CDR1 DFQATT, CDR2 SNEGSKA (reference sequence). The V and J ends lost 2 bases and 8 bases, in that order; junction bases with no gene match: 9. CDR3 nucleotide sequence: TGCAGTGCTAGATGGTCCCGACTAGCCTATGAGCAGTTCTTC. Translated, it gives CSARWSRLAYEQFF.

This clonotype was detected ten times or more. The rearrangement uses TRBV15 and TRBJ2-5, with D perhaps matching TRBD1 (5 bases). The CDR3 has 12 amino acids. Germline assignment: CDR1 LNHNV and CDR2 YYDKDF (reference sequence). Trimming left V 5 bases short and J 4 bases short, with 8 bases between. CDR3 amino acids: CATSQGTETQYF. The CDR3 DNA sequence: TGTGCCACCAGCCAGGGTACAGAGACCCAGTACTTC.

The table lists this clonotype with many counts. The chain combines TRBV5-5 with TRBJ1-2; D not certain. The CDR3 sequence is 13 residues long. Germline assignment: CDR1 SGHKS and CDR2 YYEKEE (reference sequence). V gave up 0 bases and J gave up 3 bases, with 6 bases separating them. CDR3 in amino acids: CASSLEGDYGYTF. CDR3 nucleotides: TGTGCCAGCAGCTTGGAAGGTGACTATGGCTACACCTTC.

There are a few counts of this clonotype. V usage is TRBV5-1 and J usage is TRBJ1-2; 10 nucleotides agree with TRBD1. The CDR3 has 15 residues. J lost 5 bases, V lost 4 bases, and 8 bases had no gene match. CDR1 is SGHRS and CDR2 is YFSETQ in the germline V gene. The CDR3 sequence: CASSDGTGALYGYTF. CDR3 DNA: TGCGCCAGCAGCGACGGGACAGGGGCGTTATATGGCTACACCTTC.

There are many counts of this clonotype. As DNA, the CDR3 is TGCAGTGCTGTCCGGGACAGGAATCAGCCCCAGCATTTT. Protein sequence: CSAVRDRNQPQHF. The chain has TRBV20-1 and TRBJ1-5; TRBD1 aligns across 8 bases. The germline V gene encodes CDR1 DFQATT and CDR2 SNEGSKA (reference sequence). There are 13 residues in the CDR3. V dropped 5 bases and J dropped 4; count of bases not matched to a gene: 4.

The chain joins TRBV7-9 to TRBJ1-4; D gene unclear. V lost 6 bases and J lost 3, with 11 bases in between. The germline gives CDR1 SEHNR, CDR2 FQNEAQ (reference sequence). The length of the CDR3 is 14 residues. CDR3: CASSLFPANEKLFF. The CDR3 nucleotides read TGTGCCAGCAGTCTATTTCCGGCTAATGAAAAACTGTTTTTT.

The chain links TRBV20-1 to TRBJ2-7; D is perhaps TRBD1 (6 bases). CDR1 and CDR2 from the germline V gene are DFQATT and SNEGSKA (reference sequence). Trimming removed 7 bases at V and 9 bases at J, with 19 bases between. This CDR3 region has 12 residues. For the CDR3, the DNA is TGCAGTGGCAGGGGTCCGCAGGACCGGCAGTACTTC. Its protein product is CSGRGPQDRQYF.

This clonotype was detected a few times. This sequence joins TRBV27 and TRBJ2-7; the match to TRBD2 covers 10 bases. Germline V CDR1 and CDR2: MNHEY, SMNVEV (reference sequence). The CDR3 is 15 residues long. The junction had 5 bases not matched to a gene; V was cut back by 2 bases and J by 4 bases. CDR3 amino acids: CASSLRSGGGYEQYF. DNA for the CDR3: TGTGCCAGCAGTTTACGCAGCGGGGGGGGTTACGAGCAGTACTTC.

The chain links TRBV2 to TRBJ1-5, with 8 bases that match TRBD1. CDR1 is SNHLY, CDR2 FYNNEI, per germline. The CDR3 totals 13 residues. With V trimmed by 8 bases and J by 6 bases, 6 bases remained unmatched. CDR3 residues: CASQDRDIQPQHF. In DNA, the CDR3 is TGTGCCAGCCAGGACAGGGACATTCAGCCCCAGCATTTT.

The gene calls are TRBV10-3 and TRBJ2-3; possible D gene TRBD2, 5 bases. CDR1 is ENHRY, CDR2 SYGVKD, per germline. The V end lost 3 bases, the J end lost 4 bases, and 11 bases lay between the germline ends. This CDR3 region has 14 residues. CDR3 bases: TGTGCCATCAGTGAACCGGGAACTGCAGATACGCAGTATTTT. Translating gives CAISEPGTADTQYF.

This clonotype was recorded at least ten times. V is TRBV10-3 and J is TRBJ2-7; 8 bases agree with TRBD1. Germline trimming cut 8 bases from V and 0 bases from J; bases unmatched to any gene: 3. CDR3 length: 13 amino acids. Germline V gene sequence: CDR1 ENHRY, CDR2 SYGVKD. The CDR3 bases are TGTGCCATCTCCGGGACAGGCTCCTACGAGCAGTACTTC. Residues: CAISGTGSYEQYF.

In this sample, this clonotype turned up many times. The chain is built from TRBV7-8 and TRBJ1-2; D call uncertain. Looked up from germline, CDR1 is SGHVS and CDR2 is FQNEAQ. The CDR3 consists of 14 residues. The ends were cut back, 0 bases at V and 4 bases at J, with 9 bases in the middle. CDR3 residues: CASSLAEGLYGYTF. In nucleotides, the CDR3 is TGTGCCAGCAGCTTAGCGGAGGGTCTCTATGGCTACACCTTC.

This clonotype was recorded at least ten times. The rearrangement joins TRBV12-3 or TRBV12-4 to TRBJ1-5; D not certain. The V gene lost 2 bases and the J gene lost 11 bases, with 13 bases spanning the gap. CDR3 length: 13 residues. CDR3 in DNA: TGTGCCAGCAGTTTACAAACCAAGAAGGCCCAGCATTTT. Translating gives CASSLQTKKAQHF.

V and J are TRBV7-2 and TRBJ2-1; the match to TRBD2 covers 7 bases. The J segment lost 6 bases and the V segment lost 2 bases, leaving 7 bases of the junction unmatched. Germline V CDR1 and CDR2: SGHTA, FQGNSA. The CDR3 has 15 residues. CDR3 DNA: TGTGCCAGCAGCTTATCTGTAGCGGGTTTCAATGAGCAGTTCTTC. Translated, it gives CASSLSVAGFNEQFF.

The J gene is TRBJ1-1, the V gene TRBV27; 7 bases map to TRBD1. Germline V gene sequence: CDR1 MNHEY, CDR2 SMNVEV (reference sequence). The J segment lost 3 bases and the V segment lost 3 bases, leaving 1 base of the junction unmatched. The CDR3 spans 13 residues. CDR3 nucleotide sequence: TGTGCCAGCAGTTTGGGACAGCACACTGAAGCTTTCTTT. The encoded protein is CASSLGQHTEAFF.

As DNA, the CDR3 is TGCGCCAGCACGTCTGCCAACACCGGGGAGCTGTTTTTT. Translated: CASTSANTGELFF. This chain uses TRBV5-1 with TRBJ2-2, with D unclear. The ends were cut back, 6 bases at V and 2 bases at J, with 8 bases in the middle. Germline lookup yields CDR1 SGHRS and CDR2 YFSETQ. This CDR3 is 13 amino acids long.